This T cell receptor (beta chain) was captured in a study of neurological immune-mediated disorders. TCRdb recomputed calls from the 5' RACE reads with MiXCR, one row per CDR3 protein. The sample holds about 44,000 distinct CDR3 sequences, about 22% seen once. Noted time point: technical triplicate 3. Germline assignment: CDR1 MNHNY and CDR2 SVGAGI (reference sequence). The CDR3 runs to 16 residues. V dropped 10 bases and J dropped 0 bases, with 20 bases sitting between them. The sequence derives from a man aged 55-75 years with HTLV-1-associated myelopathy (HAM/TSP). Input material: PBMCs. V and J are TRBV6-6 and TRBJ2-3; a possible D gene is TRBD2 (6 bases). The CDR3 region is CAINNPVAGSTDTQYF. In DNA form, the CDR3 reads TGTGCCATCAACAATCCGGTGGCGGGGAGCACAGATACGCAGTATTTT.